This record covers a single T cell receptor beta chain. Its cognate antigen has yet to be identified. No base quality information exists; no much larger clone differs at one position. The donors were included in the validation cohort of 120 subjects, a group kept apart from the approximately 670-subject first cohort. These data come from a study of cytomegalovirus exposure and HLA in healthy donors (dated by TCRdb to the late 2010s). Describing the broader study: A later analysis indicated that the 95 to 150 validation repertoires were generated on the platform also employed for the 700 or so repertoires of the first cohort. The study aimed to test whether signatures of past pathogen exposure could be identified by cataloging public T cell receptors. Along with the approximately 600-subject first cohort, a separate validation cohort of over a hundred different subjects was used. To predict cytomegalovirus infection status, the study combined high-throughput TCR immunosequencing, statistical association of individual TCRs with disease status, and machine learning. Study-wide conclusions, independent of this receptor: Of the cluster scores, 85% to 95% were above 0 in a later analysis, which found that TCRs clustered in the first cohort also tended to co-occur in the approximately 110 validation repertoires. A few of the identified cytomegalovirus-associated TCR beta chains were confirmed in vitro to be specific for cytomegalovirus antigens. The classifier was reported to diagnose cytomegalovirus status with high specificity and sensitivity in both the original cohort and the validation cohort. According to the authors, the approach could potentially be generalized to other disease states and immunological phenotypes. While some public TCRs were present in many individuals, most TCR sequences turned up only very rarely across donors. The study listed 150 to 200 TCR beta chains as associated with cytomegalovirus. A later analysis lacked HLA typing for the validation cohort, so it scored co-occurrence in that cohort across all 120 repertoires.

Library method: the immunoSEQ multiplex PCR assay. In the original analysis: A statistical classification framework was built for diagnosing cytomegalovirus status from the catalog of TCR beta chain sequences. As stored in TCRdb, this immuneACCESS dataset retains in-frame rearrangements with V and J assigned. A fraction of the clones does not appear; measured against another copy, unresolved V genes explain less than half of the discrepancy, and the remainder lacks a known reason. That table supplies the V and J calls and clone size; D and trimming were determined from the DNA. The sample table contains 100,000 to 150,000 clones; only one count was recorded for roughly 89% of them. Jointly, the top ten make up about 1.1% of the sample. Measured from the cysteine to the phenylalanine, the CDR3 is 18 residues long. Only the CDR3 part of the read is kept: 54 bases, read in frame from the first base. CDR1 and CDR2 are read off the germline V gene as SNHLY and FYNNEI. V is cut by 0 bases and J by 0 bases, and the space between the germline ends is 14 bases.

This chain is built from TRBV2 and TRBJ2-2, with a weak D call of TRBD2 (7 bases match). The sequence was collected from a woman between 18 and 30 years old in good health and CMV-seronegative. The material sequenced was PBMCs. The CDR3 sequence is CASSEAGGAKPNTGELFF. The sequenced DNA: TGTGCCAGCAGTGAAGCGGGGGGGGCTAAGCCGAACACCGGGGAGCTGTTTTTT.